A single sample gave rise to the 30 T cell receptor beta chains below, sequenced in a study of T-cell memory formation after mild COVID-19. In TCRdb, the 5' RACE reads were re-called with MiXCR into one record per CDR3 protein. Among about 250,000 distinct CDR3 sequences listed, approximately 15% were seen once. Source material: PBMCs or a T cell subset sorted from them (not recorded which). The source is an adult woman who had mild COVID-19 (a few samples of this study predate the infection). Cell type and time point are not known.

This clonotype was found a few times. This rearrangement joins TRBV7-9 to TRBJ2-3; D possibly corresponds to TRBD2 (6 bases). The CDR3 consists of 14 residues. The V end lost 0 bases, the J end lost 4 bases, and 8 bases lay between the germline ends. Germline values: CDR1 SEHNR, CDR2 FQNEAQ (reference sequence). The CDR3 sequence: CASSLAGGADTQYF. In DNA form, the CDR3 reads TGTGCCAGCAGCTTAGCGGGAGGTGCAGATACGCAGTATTTT.

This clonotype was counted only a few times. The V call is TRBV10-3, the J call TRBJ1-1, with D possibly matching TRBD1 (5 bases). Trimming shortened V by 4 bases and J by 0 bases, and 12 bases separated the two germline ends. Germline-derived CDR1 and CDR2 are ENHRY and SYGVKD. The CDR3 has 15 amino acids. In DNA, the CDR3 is TGTGCCATCAGTGGAACGGGACGGTTGAACACTGAAGCTTTCTTT. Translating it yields CAISGTGRLNTEAFF.

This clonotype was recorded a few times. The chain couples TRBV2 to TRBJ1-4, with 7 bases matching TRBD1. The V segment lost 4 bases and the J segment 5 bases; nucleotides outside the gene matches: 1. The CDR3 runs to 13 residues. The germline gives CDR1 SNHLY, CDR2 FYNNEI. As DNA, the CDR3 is TGTGCCAGCAGTGGCAGGGGGAATGAAAAACTGTTTTTT. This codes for CASSGRGNEKLFF. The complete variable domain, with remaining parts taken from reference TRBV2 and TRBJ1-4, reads EPEVTQTPSHQVTQMGQEVILRCVPISNHLYFYWYRQILGQKVEFLVSFYNNEISEKSEIFDDQFSVERPDGSNFTLKIRSTKLEDSAMYFCASSGRGNEKLFFGSGTQLSVL.

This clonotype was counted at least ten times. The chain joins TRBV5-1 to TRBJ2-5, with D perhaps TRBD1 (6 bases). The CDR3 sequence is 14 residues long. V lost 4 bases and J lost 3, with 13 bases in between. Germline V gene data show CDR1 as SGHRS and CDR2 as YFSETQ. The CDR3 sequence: CASSLGHLKETQYF. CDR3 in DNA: TGCGCCAGCAGCCTGGGACACCTTAAAGAGACCCAGTACTTC.

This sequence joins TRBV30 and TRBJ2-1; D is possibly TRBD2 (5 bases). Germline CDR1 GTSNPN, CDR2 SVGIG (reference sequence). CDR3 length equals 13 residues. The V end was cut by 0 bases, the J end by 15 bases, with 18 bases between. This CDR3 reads CAWSVMGVSRVFF. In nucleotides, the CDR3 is TGTGCCTGGAGTGTAATGGGTGTCTCGAGGGTGTTCTTC.

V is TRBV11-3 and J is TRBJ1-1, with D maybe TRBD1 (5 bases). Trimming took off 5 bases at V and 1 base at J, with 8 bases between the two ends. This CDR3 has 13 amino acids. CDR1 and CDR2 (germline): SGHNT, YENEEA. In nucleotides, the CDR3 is TGTGCCAGCAGCCAGACAGAGAACACTGAAGCTTTCTTT. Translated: CASSQTENTEAFF.

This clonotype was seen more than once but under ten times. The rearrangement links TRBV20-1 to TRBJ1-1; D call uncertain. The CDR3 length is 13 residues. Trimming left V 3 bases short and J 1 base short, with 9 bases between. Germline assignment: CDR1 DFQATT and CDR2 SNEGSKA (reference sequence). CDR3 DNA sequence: TGCAGTGCTAGGATCCGGGGGAACACTGAAGCTTTCTTT. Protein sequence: CSARIRGNTEAFF.

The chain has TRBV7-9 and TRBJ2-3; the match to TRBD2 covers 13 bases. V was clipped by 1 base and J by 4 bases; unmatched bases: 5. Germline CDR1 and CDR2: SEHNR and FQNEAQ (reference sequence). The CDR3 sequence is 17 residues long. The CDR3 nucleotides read TGTGCCAGCAGCTTAGGTCCTGGACTAGCGGGAGCAGATACGCAGTATTTT. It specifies CASSLGPGLAGADTQYF.

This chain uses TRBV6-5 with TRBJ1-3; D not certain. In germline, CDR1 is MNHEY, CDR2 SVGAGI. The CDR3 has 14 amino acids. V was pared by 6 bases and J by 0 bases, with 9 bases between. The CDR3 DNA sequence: TGTGCCAGCAGCCCGGGCCACTCTGGAAACACCATATATTTT. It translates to CASSPGHSGNTIYF.

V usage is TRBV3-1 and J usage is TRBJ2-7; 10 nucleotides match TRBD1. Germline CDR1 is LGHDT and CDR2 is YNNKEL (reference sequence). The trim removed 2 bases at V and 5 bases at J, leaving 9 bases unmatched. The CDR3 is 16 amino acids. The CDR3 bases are TGTGCCAGCAGCCAAATATCGACAGGGGGCGGACACGAGCAGTACTTC. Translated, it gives CASSQISTGGGHEQYF.

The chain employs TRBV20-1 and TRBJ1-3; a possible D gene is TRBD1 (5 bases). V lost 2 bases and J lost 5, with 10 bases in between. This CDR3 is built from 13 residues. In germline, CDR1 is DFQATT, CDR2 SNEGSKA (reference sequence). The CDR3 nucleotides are TGCAGTGCTAGAATGGCAGGGAGAAACACCATATATTTT. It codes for CSARMAGRNTIYF.

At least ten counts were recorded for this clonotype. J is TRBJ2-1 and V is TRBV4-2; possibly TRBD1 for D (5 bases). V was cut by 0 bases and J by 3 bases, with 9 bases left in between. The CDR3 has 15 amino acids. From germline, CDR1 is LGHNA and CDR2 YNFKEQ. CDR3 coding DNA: TGTGCCAGCAGCCAAGAGACAGCCAGCTACAATGAGCAGTTCTTC. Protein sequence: CASSQETASYNEQFF.

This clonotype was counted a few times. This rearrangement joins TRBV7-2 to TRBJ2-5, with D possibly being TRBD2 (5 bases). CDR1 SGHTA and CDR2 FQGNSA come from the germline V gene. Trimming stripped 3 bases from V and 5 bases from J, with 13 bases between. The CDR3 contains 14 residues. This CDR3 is CASSFPGYTETQYF. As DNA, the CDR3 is TGTGCCAGCAGCTTCCCGGGATACACGGAGACCCAGTACTTC.

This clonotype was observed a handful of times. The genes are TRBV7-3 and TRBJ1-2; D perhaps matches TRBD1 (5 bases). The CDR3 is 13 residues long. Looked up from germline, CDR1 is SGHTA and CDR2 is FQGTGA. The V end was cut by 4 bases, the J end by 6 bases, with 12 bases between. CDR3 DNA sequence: TGTGCCAGCAGCTCCCGGGACGGCCATGGCTACACCTTC. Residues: CASSSRDGHGYTF.

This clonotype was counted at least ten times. The CDR3 here is CASSGDGYGYTF. CDR3 DNA sequence: TGCGCCAGCAGCGGGGACGGCTATGGCTACACCTTC. The J gene is TRBJ1-2, the V gene TRBV5-1; maybe TRBD1 (5 bases). CDR3 size: 12 residues. Germline CDR1 reads SGHRS; CDR2 reads YFSETQ. V was cut by 4 bases and J by 4 bases, with 8 bases left in between.

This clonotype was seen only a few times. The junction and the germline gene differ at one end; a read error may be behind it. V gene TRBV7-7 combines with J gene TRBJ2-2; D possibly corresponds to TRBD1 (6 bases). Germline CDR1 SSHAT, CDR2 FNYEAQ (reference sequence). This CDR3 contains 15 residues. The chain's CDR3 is CASSLAQGTGGELFF. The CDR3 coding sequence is TGTGCTAGCAGCTTAGCCCAGGGGACGGGCGGGGAGCTGTTTTTT.

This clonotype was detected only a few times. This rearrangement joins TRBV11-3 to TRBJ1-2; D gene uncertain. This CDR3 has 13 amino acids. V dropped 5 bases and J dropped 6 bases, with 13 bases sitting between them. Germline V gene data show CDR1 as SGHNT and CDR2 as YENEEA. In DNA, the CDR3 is TGTGCCAGCAGCCTGGGATTTGCGGATGGCTACACCTTC. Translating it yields CASSLGFADGYTF.

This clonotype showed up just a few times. The CDR3 DNA sequence: TGTGCCAGTAGTATGTCGACAGGAGGTACCAATCAGCCCCAGCATTTT. This gives the protein CASSMSTGGTNQPQHF. The chain uses TRBV19 and TRBJ1-5, with D perhaps matching TRBD1 (6 bases). CDR3 size: 16 residues. V was cut by 3 bases and J by 3 bases, with 15 bases left in between. Germline V lookup: CDR1 LNHDA, CDR2 SQIVND (reference sequence).

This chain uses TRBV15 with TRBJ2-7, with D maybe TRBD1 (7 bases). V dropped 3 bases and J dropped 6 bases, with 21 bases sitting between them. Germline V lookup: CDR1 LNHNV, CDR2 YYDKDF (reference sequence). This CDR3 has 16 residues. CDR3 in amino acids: CATSSPRRGVNSEQYF. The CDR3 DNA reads TGTGCCACCAGCAGCCCTCGCAGGGGGGTTAATTCCGAGCAGTACTTC.

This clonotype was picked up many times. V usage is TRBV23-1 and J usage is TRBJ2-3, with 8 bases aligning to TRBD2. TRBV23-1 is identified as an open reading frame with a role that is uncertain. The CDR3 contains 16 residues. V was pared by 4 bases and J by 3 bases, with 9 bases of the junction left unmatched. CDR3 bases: TGCGCCAGCAGTCCCGCTAGCGGGTACTTAACAGATACGCAGTATTTT. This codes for CASSPASGYLTDTQYF.

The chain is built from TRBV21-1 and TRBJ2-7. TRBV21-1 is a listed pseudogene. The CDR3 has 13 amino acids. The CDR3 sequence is CASSSQAPYEQYF. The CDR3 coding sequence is TGTGCCAGCAGCTCACAGGCGCCCTACGAGCAGTACTTC.

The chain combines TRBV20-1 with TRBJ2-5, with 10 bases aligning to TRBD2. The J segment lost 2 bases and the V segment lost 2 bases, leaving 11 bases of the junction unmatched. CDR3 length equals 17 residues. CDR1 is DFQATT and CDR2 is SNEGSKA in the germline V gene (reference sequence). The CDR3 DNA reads TGCAGTGCTAGATTGTCTAGCGGGAGAGGACGTCAAGAGACCCAGTACTTC. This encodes CSARLSSGRGRQETQYF.

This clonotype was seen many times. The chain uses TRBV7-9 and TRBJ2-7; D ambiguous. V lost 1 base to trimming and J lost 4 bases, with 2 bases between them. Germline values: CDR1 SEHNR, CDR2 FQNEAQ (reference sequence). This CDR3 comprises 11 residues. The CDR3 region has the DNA TGTGCCAGCAGCTTAGAGTACGAGCAGTACTTC. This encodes CASSLEYEQYF.

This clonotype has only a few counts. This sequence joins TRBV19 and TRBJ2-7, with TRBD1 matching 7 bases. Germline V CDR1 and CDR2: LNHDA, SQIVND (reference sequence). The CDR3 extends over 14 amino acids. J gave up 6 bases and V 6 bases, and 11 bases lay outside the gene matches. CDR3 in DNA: TGTGCCAGTAGCGGACAGGTCTACTTCTCCGAGCAGTACTTC. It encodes CASSGQVYFSEQYF.

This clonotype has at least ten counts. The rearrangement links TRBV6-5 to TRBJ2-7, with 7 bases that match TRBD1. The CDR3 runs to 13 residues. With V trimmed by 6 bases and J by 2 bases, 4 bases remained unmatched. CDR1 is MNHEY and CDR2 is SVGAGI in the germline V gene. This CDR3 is CASSRTGPYEQYF. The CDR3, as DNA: TGTGCCAGCAGCCGGACAGGTCCCTACGAGCAGTACTTC.

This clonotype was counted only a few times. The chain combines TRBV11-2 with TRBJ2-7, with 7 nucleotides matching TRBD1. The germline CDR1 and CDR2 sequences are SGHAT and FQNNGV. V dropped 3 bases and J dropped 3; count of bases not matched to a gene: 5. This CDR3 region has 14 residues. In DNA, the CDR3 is TGTGCCAGCAGCTTTCCGGGACAGAGCTACGAGCAGTACTTC. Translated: CASSFPGQSYEQYF.

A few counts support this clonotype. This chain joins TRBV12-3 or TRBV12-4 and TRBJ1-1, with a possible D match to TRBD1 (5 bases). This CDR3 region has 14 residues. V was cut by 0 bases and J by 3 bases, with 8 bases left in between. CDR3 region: CASSLAQGDTEAFF. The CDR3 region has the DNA TGTGCCAGCAGTTTAGCCCAGGGTGACACTGAAGCTTTCTTT.

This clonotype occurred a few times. The CDR3 sequence: CASSATGGLTQYF. CDR3 DNA: TGTGCCAGCAGTGCAACAGGGGGCCTTACGCAGTATTTT. The chain has TRBV12-3 or TRBV12-4 and TRBJ2-3, with TRBD1 matching 9 bases. The CDR3 consists of 13 residues. J was trimmed by 8 bases and V by 5 bases; bases with no gene match: 5.

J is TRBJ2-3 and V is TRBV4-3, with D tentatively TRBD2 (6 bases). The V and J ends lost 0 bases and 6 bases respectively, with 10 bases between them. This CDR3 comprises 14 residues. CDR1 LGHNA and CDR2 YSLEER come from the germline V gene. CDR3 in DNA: TGCGCCAGCAGCCAAGATTCCCGGGAGGATACGCAGTATTTT. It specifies CASSQDSREDTQYF.

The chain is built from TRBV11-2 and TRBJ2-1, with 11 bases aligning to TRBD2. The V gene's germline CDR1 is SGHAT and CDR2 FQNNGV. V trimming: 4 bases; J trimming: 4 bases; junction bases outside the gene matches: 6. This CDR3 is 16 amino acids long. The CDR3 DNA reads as TGTGCCAGCAGCTCCGGGACTAGCGGACTATACAATGAGCAGTTCTTC. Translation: CASSSGTSGLYNEQFF. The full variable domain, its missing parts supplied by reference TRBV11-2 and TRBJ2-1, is EAGVAQSPRYKIIEKRQSVAFWCNPISGHATLYWYQQILGQGPKLLIQFQNNGVVDDSQLPKDRFSAERLKGVDSTLKIQPAKLEDSAVYLCASSSGTSGLYNEQFFGPGTRLTVL.